This T cell receptor beta chain was documented in a study of blood T cell repertoires in COVID-19. Study-wide context: Specimens from acute and convalescent COVID-19 originated in the United States, Italy and Spain. Sources were T cells, B-cell-depleted T cells, or PBMCs; the material itself was cDNA or gDNA.

As processed by the authors: By means of reference gene primer amplification, nucleated cell counts were estimated. Libraries were prepared by immunoSEQ multiplex PCR; TCRdb keeps only in-frame clonotypes and omits some of them. The V and J calls and clone size were taken over from that table, and D and trimming were inferred from the DNA. The table lists 40,000 to 45,000 clones, around 92% of them singletons. The sample was peripheral blood. The TCR comes from a human donor in a cohort sampled during active COVID-19.

CDR3 sequence reads: CASSLVGGGAADTQYF. The CDR3 nucleotides read TGTGCCAGCAGCTTAGTGGGCGGGGGGGCCGCGGATACGCAGTATTTT. This chain uses TRBV11-2 with TRBJ2-3; 9 positions agree with TRBD2. V gave up 1 base and J gave up 6 bases; unmatched junction bases: 8. Germline lookup yields CDR1 SGHAT and CDR2 FQNNGV. The CDR3 has 16 residues.